These 23 T cell receptor beta chains originate from one sample sequenced in a study of response to subunit inactivated influenza vaccine. From the RT-PCR reads, TCRdb called clonotypes with MiXCR, one entry per CDR3 protein. Of around 200,000 distinct CDR3 sequences listed, about 9% are singletons. Sample: non-naive T cells sorted from PBMCs, taken on the day of vaccination. The origin of the receptors is a man aged 45-60 years who received an inactivated influenza vaccine.

This clonotype appeared many times. The rearrangement links TRBV11-3 to TRBJ2-1; D ambiguous. Germline V gene data show CDR1 as SGHNT and CDR2 as YENEEA. V lost 0 bases to trimming and J lost 4 bases, with 13 bases between them. The CDR3 is made up of 16 amino acids. CDR3 sequence (DNA): TGTGCCAGCAGCTTAGATATTGGGTCGAGTTACAATGAGCAGTTCTTC. It codes for CASSLDIGSSYNEQFF.

This clonotype was observed at least ten times. This chain joins TRBV28 and TRBJ2-4; 8 positions match TRBD1. CDR3 size: 15 residues. Per germline, CDR1 MDHEN and CDR2 SYDVKM. J was trimmed by 9 bases and V by 6 bases; bases with no gene match: 13. CDR3 protein: CASSQNPGQAVIQYF. The CDR3 region has the DNA TGTGCCAGCAGCCAAAACCCGGGACAGGCCGTCATTCAGTACTTC.

The V and J genes are TRBV12-3 or TRBV12-4 and TRBJ2-3; 7 bases match TRBD1. CDR3 size: 14 residues. Trimming at V came to 7 bases and at J to 2 bases, leaving 6 bases not matched to a gene. CDR3 in DNA: TGTGCCAGCAATCCGACAGGGACCACAGATACGCAGTATTTT. This translates into CASNPTGTTDTQYF.

A few counts support this clonotype. The J gene is TRBJ1-6, the V gene TRBV5-1; 9 bases are a match to TRBD1. The CDR3 covers 15 residues. V lost 4 bases and J lost 5; bases outside the gene matches: 4. CDR1 and CDR2 (germline): SGHRS, YFSETQ. CDR3 bases: TGCGCCAGCAGCCTACAGGGGGCTAATAATTCACCCCTCCACTTT. Translating gives CASSLQGANNSPLHF.

This clonotype has just a few counts. The V gene is TRBV28, the J gene TRBJ1-4, with D perhaps matching TRBD1 (6 bases). Germline CDR1 and CDR2: MDHEN and SYDVKM. The CDR3 is 15 residues long. Between the trimmed V and J ends, which lost 2 bases and 8 bases, there was a span of 15 bases. CDR3 in amino acids: CASSLRGTLGEKLFF. The CDR3 DNA is TGTGCCAGCAGTTTAAGGGGGACCCTCGGGGAAAAACTGTTTTTT.

The chain links TRBV11-1 to TRBJ2-7; TRBD1 matches at 9 bases. This CDR3 comprises 14 residues. Germline V gene data show CDR1 as SGHAT and CDR2 as FQDESV (reference sequence). The V and J ends lost 3 bases and 5 bases, in that order; junction bases with no gene match: 5. The CDR3 DNA reads TGTGCCAGCAGCTTGCGGGACAGGGTCCACGAGCAGTACTTC. It specifies CASSLRDRVHEQYF.

This clonotype occurred a few times. V is TRBV5-1 and J is TRBJ2-3; TRBD2 agrees at 7 bases. The CDR3 is 15 residues long. The germline V gene encodes CDR1 SGHRS and CDR2 YFSETQ. The ends lost 1 base at V and 1 base at J; junction bases unmatched: 3. The chain's CDR3 is CASSLSGIGTDTQYF. As DNA, the CDR3 is TGCGCCAGCAGCTTGAGCGGGATCGGCACAGATACGCAGTATTTT.

The chain recombines TRBV5-1 with TRBJ2-1, with 7 bases lining up with TRBD2. CDR1 is SGHRS and CDR2 is YFSETQ in the germline V gene. J lost 4 bases, V lost 4 bases, and 2 bases had no gene match. The CDR3 covers 13 residues. CDR3 bases: TGCGCCAGCAGCAGCGGGGATTACAATGAGCAGTTCTTC. Its translation is CASSSGDYNEQFF. The whole variable domain, filled in from reference TRBV5-1 and TRBJ2-1, reads KAGVTQTPRYLIKTRGQQVTLSCSPISGHRSVSWYQQTPGQGLQFLFEYFSETQRNKGNFPGRFSGRQFSNSRSEMNVSTLELGDSALYLCASSSGDYNEQFFGPGTRLTVL.

This clonotype has more than one count but fewer than ten. The chain recombines TRBV20-1 with TRBJ2-1; TRBD1 is a possible D gene (6 bases). Trimming removed 5 bases at V and 8 bases at J, with 19 bases between. The CDR3 consists of 14 residues. Germline CDR1 reads DFQATT; CDR2 reads SNEGSKA (reference sequence). The CDR3 bases are TGCAGTGCTCTCAGCGGACAGTTCGTCCATGAGCAGTTCTTC. Its protein is CSALSGQFVHEQFF.

J is TRBJ1-1 and V is TRBV5-1; D ambiguous. CDR3 size: 13 residues. With 2 bases removed from V and 7 bases from J, the gap between germline ends came to 12 bases. Germline V gives CDR1 SGHRS, CDR2 YFSETQ. The CDR3 bases are TGCGCCAGCAGCTTCTCTCCTAACGGTGAAGCTTTCTTT. As protein: CASSFSPNGEAFF. Based on the CDR3 plus reference TRBV5-1 and TRBJ1-1, the full variable domain is KAGVTQTPRYLIKTRGQQVTLSCSPISGHRSVSWYQQTPGQGLQFLFEYFSETQRNKGNFPGRFSGRQFSNSRSEMNVSTLELGDSALYLCASSFSPNGEAFFGQGTRLTVV.

The V gene is TRBV18, the J gene TRBJ2-7, with a possible D match to TRBD2 (6 bases). Germline V gene lookup returns CDR1 KGHSH and CDR2 LQKENI. The V end was cut by 4 bases, the J end by 3 bases, with 13 bases between. The CDR3 loop spans 14 amino acids. The CDR3 protein is CASSLSGEYYEQYF. The CDR3 DNA reads as TGTGCCAGCTCACTTTCGGGGGAATACTACGAGCAGTACTTC.

This clonotype was seen a few times. The gene calls are TRBV24-1 and TRBJ2-1; D remains unclear. V lost 6 bases and J lost 0, with 5 bases in between. This CDR3 contains 13 residues. Germline V gene data show CDR1 as KGHDR and CDR2 as SFDVKD. The CDR3 loop reads CATSLSSYNEQFF. CDR3 nucleotides: TGTGCCACCAGTCTGAGCTCCTACAATGAGCAGTTCTTC.

This clonotype was counted ten times or more. The J gene is TRBJ2-3, the V gene TRBV4-3; D unclear. Germline CDR1 is LGHNA and CDR2 is YSLEER. V lost 4 bases and J lost 0, with 11 bases in between. This CDR3 has 15 residues. The CDR3 spells CASSPIHASTDTQYF. The CDR3 DNA reads TGCGCCAGCAGCCCTATACACGCTAGCACAGATACGCAGTATTTT.

This chain links TRBV19 with TRBJ2-5; no definite D call. CDR1 is LNHDA and CDR2 is SQIVND in the germline V gene (reference sequence). The CDR3 runs 13 residues. V was pared by 3 bases and J by 3 bases, with 8 bases between. The CDR3 is CASSMAREETQYF. DNA of the CDR3: TGTGCCAGTAGTATGGCCAGAGAAGAGACCCAGTACTTC.

V is TRBV4-3 and J is TRBJ2-2; D not certain. The CDR3 runs 14 residues. Deletions cut 1 base from V and 7 bases from J, with 10 bases between. Germline V gene sequence: CDR1 LGHNA, CDR2 YSLEER. CDR3: CASSQARSDGELFF. The CDR3 DNA follows: TGCGCCAGCAGCCAAGCTAGGTCCGACGGGGAGCTGTTTTTT.

There are a few counts of this clonotype. The genes are TRBV5-1 and TRBJ1-6, with D tentatively TRBD1 (6 bases). The CDR3 loop spans 15 amino acids. Trimming took off 0 bases at V and 10 bases at J, with 14 bases between the two ends. From germline, CDR1 is SGHRS and CDR2 YFSETQ. CDR3 region: CASSLGAGDHSPLHF. The CDR3 DNA follows: TGCGCCAGCAGCTTGGGTGCAGGGGATCACTCACCCCTCCACTTT. Supplemented by reference TRBV5-1 and TRBJ1-6, the full variable domain reads KAGVTQTPRYLIKTRGQQVTLSCSPISGHRSVSWYQQTPGQGLQFLFEYFSETQRNKGNFPGRFSGRQFSNSRSEMNVSTLELGDSALYLCASSLGAGDHSPLHFGNGTRLTVT.

This chain uses TRBV6-1 with TRBJ1-6; 7 positions match TRBD1. Unmatched junction bases numbered 2, after V lost 0 bases and J lost 9 bases. The germline V gene encodes CDR1 MNHNS and CDR2 SASEGT. The CDR3 extends over 14 amino acids. The DNA for the CDR3 is TGTGCCAGCAGTGAAGCGAGGGGGCTTTCACCCCTCCACTTT. Translation gives CASSEARGLSPLHF.

This clonotype was seen many times. The chain links TRBV29-1 to TRBJ2-3; 12 bases agree with TRBD2. V was clipped by 7 bases and J by 4 bases; unmatched bases: 9. This CDR3 has 15 residues. Germline loops: CDR1 SQVTM, CDR2 ANQGSEA. CDR3 protein: CSADRTSGTSDTQYF. The CDR3 DNA reads TGCAGCGCCGATAGGACTAGCGGGACCTCAGATACGCAGTATTTT.

This clonotype has at least ten counts. V gene TRBV7-8 combines with J gene TRBJ2-3, with 8 bases identical to TRBD2. V shed 2 bases, J shed 1 base, and the junction held 5 bases outside the gene matches. The V gene's germline CDR1 is SGHVS and CDR2 FQNEAQ. This CDR3 has 16 residues. CDR3 DNA sequence: TGTGCCAGCAGCTTAACCGGGACTAGGGGCACAGATACGCAGTATTTT. Its translation is CASSLTGTRGTDTQYF.

The chain is built from TRBV5-1 and TRBJ1-6; TRBD1 matches 9 bases. Looked up from germline, CDR1 is SGHRS and CDR2 is YFSETQ. V dropped 2 bases and J dropped 7; count of bases not matched to a gene: 4. The CDR3 is 15 residues long. The CDR3 coding sequence is TGCGCCAGCAGCTTCTCGGGACAGGGAAATTCACCCCTCCACTTT. Its translation is CASSFSGQGNSPLHF.

This clonotype showed up many times. The J gene is TRBJ2-3, the V gene TRBV5-1, with a tentative D call TRBD1 (6 bases). With 8 bases removed from V and 2 bases from J, the gap between germline ends came to 12 bases. The germline V gene has CDR1 SGHRS and CDR2 YFSETQ. The CDR3 runs 13 residues. The CDR3 DNA follows: TGCGCCAGTCAGACAGGACCCACAGATACGCAGTATTTT. Protein: CASQTGPTDTQYF.

CDR3 nucleotide sequence: TGTGCCACCAGCAGAGGCCGGACCGGGTCCTACGAGCAGTACTTC. Amino acid sequence: CATSRGRTGSYEQYF. This chain uses TRBV15 with TRBJ2-7; D ambiguous. The CDR3 runs to 15 residues. Per the germline V gene, CDR1 is LNHNV and CDR2 is YYDKDF (reference sequence). V shed 1 base and J shed 1 base, with 11 bases lying between them. The whole variable domain, filled in from reference TRBV15 and TRBJ2-7, reads DAMVIQNPRYQVTQFGKPVTLSCSQTLNHNVMYWYQQKSSQAPKLLFHYYDKDFNNEADTPDNFQSRRPNTSFCFLDIRSPGLGDTAMYLCATSRGRTGSYEQYFGPGTRLTVT.

This clonotype was counted between two and nine times. The rearrangement links TRBV6-1 to TRBJ2-5; no clear D. Trimming pared 4 bases from V and 1 base from J, leaving 10 bases between. Germline CDR1 and CDR2: MNHNS and SASEGT. This CDR3 comprises 14 residues. CDR3 nucleotides: TGTGCCAGCAGTGGATCGTGGACCCAAGAGACCCAGTACTTC. Translation gives CASSGSWTQETQYF.